The clone carrying this T cell receptor (beta chain) appeared a single time. The team ran DNA from unsorted PBMCs on ten immunoSEQ deep assay plates for sequencing. Measured with immunoSEQ multiplex PCR; TCRdb has only the in-frame clones, and not every one. Among hundreds of thousands of clones listed, roughly four fifths were seen once. Germline assignment: CDR1 SGHDN and CDR2 FVKESK. Trimming stripped 6 bases from V and 2 bases from J, with 14 bases between. This CDR3 has 15 amino acids. These data are taken from a study of shared clonotypes between healthy human individuals. About the research overall: Those who served as donors were a couple of women and a few men between the ages of 18 and 49.

The chain employs TRBV14 and TRBJ2-1, with D perhaps TRBD1 (5 bases). The TCR comes from a woman between 40 and 50 years old in good health. Some clones in this sample may be carry-over from other donors' samples. Material: PBMCs. CDR3 region: CASSNTIRAYNEQFF. Here the CDR3 DNA reads TGTGCCAGCAGTAATACAATCAGGGCCTACAATGAGCAGTTCTTC.